Listed below are T cell receptor beta chains from one sample, sequenced in a study of T-cell memory formation after mild COVID-19. One entry per CDR3 protein, called by TCRdb with MiXCR from the 5' RACE reads. The data hold around 250,000 distinct CDR3 sequences, with 7.5% to 10% observed a single time. Sequences were obtained from PBMCs or a T cell subset sorted from them (not recorded which). Receptors originate from a young man who had mild COVID-19 (a few samples of this study predate the infection). Cell type and time point are not known. Both conserved end residues are part of each CDR3. The D gene is left open where the match is weak. Only some rows state a clone size, as once, few, many or a class for expanded clones.

>TRBJ2-5|few|.|TRBV6-5
TGTGCCAGCAGTAGTCAAGGATACGTCCGCGGGACCCAGTACTTC
CASSSQGYVRGTQYF
>TRBJ2-6|few|.|TRBV5-1
TGCGCCAGCAGCTCACGGGACGGCGGCTCTGGGGCCAACGTCCTGACTTTC
CASSSRDGGSGANVLTF
>TRBJ1-1|.|.|TRBV5-5
TGTGCCAGCAGCTTGGAAATGAGGGGCACTGAAGCTTTCTTT
CASSLEMRGTEAFF
>TRBJ1-1|many|.|TRBV2
TGTGCCAGCAGGAGGGGGGGCACTGAAGCTTTCTTT
CASRRGGTEAFF
>TRBJ2-1|few|TRBD1|TRBV6-6
TGTGCCAGCAGTTACTGGACAGGGTTCGATGAGCAGTTCTTC
CASSYWTGFDEQFF
>TRBJ2-5|few|TRBD2|TRBV4-1
TGCGCCAGCAGCCAAGCTAGCGGCCAAGAGACCCAGTACTTC
CASSQASGQETQYF
>TRBJ2-1|.|.|TRBV5-1
TGCGCCAGCAGCTCCACTACATTCTCGGGGAACAGGTTGCACAATGAGCAGTTCTTC
CASSSTTFSGNRLHNEQFF
>TRBJ1-1|.|.|TRBV2
TGTGCCAGCAGGTCGGGACGGCTGAACACTGAAGCTTTCTTT
CASRSGRLNTEAFF
>TRBJ1-2|many|TRBD1|TRBV6-1
TGTGCCAGCAGTGAAGTTACAGGGGGCGATGGCTACACCTTC
CASSEVTGGDGYTF
>TRBJ1-1|few|.|TRBV15
TGTGCCACCAGCAGAGAGCGGTCAGACACTGAAGCTTTCTTT
CATSRERSDTEAFF
>TRBJ1-2|.|.|TRBV6-1
TGTGCCAGCGGGCTGGGGGGCGGCTATGGCTACACCTTC
CASGLGGGYGYTF
>TRBJ1-1|few|.|TRBV7-9
TGTGCCAGCAGCGCAACGACGGCCAGATTTGAAGCTTTCTTT
CASSATTARFEAFF
>TRBJ2-2|.|.|TRBV20-1
TGCAGTGCTAGAGACTCCGGATACACCGGGGAGCTGTTTTTT
CSARDSGYTGELFF
>TRBJ2-1|.|.|TRBV5-1
TGCGCCAGCAGCTTCTCCATTGCCTACAATGAGCAGTTCTTC
CASSFSIAYNEQFF
>TRBJ1-2|few|.|TRBV20-1
TGCAGTGCTAGATTTGGATACCCGACAACAAGCGGCTACACCTTC
CSARFGYPTTSGYTF
>TRBJ1-1|.|.|TRBV5-1
TGCGCCAGCAGCTTGGAAGGCGGCTACACTGAAGCTTTCTTT
CASSLEGGYTEAFF
>TRBJ2-1|.|TRBD2|TRBV20-1
TGCAGTGCTAGAGATCAGCGGGGAGGGAATGAGCAGTTCTTC
CSARDQRGGNEQFF
>TRBJ2-3|few|.|TRBV12-3/TRBV12-4
TGTGCCAGCAATGCAGGGGATTTGCCTACGCAGTATTTT
CASNAGDLPTQYF
>TRBJ1-1|few|.|TRBV4-2
TGTGCCAGCAGCCAACCCCCGACAGGGAACACTGAAGCTTTCTTT
CASSQPPTGNTEAFF
>TRBJ2-7|few|TRBD1|TRBV4-3
TGCGCCAGCAGCCAGAACTGGGACAGGTTCGCCTACGAGCAGTACTTC
CASSQNWDRFAYEQYF
>TRBJ2-7|many|.|TRBV24-1
TGTGCCACCATTGCCTGGGATACCCCCCCCTACGAGCAGTACTTC
CATIAWDTPPYEQYF
>TRBJ2-1|few|.|TRBV19
TGTGCCAGTAGTATATTGGTGGAGACTGAGCAGTTCTTC
CASSILVETEQFF
>TRBJ1-1|many|.|TRBV5-1
TGCGCCAGCAGCTTGGACCGGGGCGGTATGAACACTGAAGCTTTCTTT
CASSLDRGGMNTEAFF
>TRBJ2-1|many|.|TRBV5-1
TGCGCCAGCAGCTCAACAGGGCGCGGTCCCTACAATGAGCAGTTCTTC
CASSSTGRGPYNEQFF
>TRBJ1-2|.|.|TRBV21-1
TGTGCCAGCAGTATATTGAGGGCCTACCTCGGGAAGGGCTACACCTTC
CASSILRAYLGKGYTF
>TRBJ2-3|few|.|TRBV13
TGTGCCAGTGCCGTGTGGGGGCAGGCAGATACGCAGTATTTT
CASAVWGQADTQYF
>TRBJ1-1|.|TRBD1|TRBV5-1
TGCGCCAGCAGCAGAGGGGACAGGGTGACGGACACTGAAGCTTTCTTT
CASSRGDRVTDTEAFF
>TRBJ1-2|.|TRBD1|TRBV6-5
TGTGCCAGCAGTTTTGGAAGGGGACAGGGGGCGTATGGCTACACCTTC
CASSFGRGQGAYGYTF
>TRBJ2-3|few|.|TRBV27
TGTGCCAGCAGTTTAGGGCCAATCCCAGATACGCAGTATTTT
CASSLGPIPDTQYF
>TRBJ2-5|many|TRBD2|TRBV7-2
TGTGCCAGCAGCCCCAAAGGAGTTAGCGGGGGGGCCTACGAGACCCAGTACTTC
CASSPKGVSGGAYETQYF
>TRBJ1-1|few|TRBD1|TRBV5-1
TGCGCCAGCAGCCTACGGGACAGGGGGCGAAGTGAAGCTTTCTTT
CASSLRDRGRSEAFF
>TRBJ2-7|few|TRBD2|TRBV6-5
TGTGCCAGCAGTTATGACCGGGGGGTCTCCTACGAGCAGTACTTC
CASSYDRGVSYEQYF
>TRBJ1-1|few|TRBD1|TRBV20-1
TGCAGTGCTCCCGGGACAGGGGATGAAGCTTTCTTT
CSAPGTGDEAFF
>TRBJ2-2|.|TRBD2|TRBV6-2/TRBV6-3
TGTGCCAGCACCCACGAGGTAGCGGGGGGGACAGCCACCGGGGAGCTGTTTTTT
CASTHEVAGGTATGELFF
>TRBJ2-7|few|TRBD1|TRBV7-9
TGTGCCAGCAGCCGCACAGGGGTAAGCTACGAGCAGTACTTC
CASSRTGVSYEQYF
>TRBJ2-2|.|TRBD2|TRBV5-1
TGCGCCAGCAGCGTCCAACTAGCGGGGCAATCCGGGGAGCTGTTTTTT
CASSVQLAGQSGELFF
>TRBJ2-2|few|TRBD1|TRBV7-2
TGTGCCAGCAGCTTACTCTGGCAGGGGGAGACGAACACCGGGGAGCTGTTTTTT
CASSLLWQGETNTGELFF
>TRBJ1-1|many|TRBD1|TRBV6-5
TGTGCCAGCAGTTACTCGATTGGGACAGGGGTTGAAGCTTTCTTT
CASSYSIGTGVEAFF
>TRBJ2-4|many|.|TRBV7-9
TGTGCCAGCAGCCCAAAGGAGGGGTTAGCCAAAAACATTCAGTACTTC
CASSPKEGLAKNIQYF
>TRBJ2-5|.|TRBD2|TRBV28
TGTGCCAGCAGCACCATCAGGACTAGCGGGGCCAGGGGGGAGACCCAGTACTTC
CASSTIRTSGARGETQYF
>TRBJ2-7|many|.|TRBV7-9
TGTGCCAGCTCCCCTCGGAGCTCCTACGAGCAGTACTTC
CASSPRSSYEQYF
>TRBJ1-2|.|.|TRBV6-5
TGTGCCAGCAGTTCTCGGGGGGGAGTTTTCGACTTCGGCTACACCTTC
CASSSRGGVFDFGYTF
>TRBJ1-5|few|.|TRBV20-1
TGCAGTGCTAGAGGGAACGGGAATCAGCCCCAGCATTTT
CSARGNGNQPQHF
>TRBJ2-7|.|.|TRBV7-2
TGTGCCAGCAGCTCTACGGGGGCCCCCTCCTACGAGCAGTACTTC
CASSSTGAPSYEQYF
>TRBJ2-7|many|.|TRBV5-1
TGCGCCAGCAGCTTTGGGGGATACGAGCAGTACTTC
CASSFGGYEQYF
>TRBJ2-7|many|TRBD1|TRBV6-5
TGTGCCAGCTCGACCCGGGACAGGGGGCCTCACGAGCAGTACTTC
CASSTRDRGPHEQYF
>TRBJ2-6|few|.|TRBV29-1
TGCAGCGTTGACAGCTCTGGGGCCAACGTCCTGACTTTC
CSVDSSGANVLTF
>TRBJ1-5|.|.|TRBV28
TGTGCCAGCAGTTTATGGGGGTCCACTATGATCAATCAGCCCCAGCATTTT
CASSLWGSTMINQPQHF